This is a list of T cell receptor beta chains from one sample in a study of vaccination effects on CD4 cells after COVID-19. Their recognized antigens are unknown. The data were produced by immunoSEQ multiplex PCR, yet TCRdb's version contains in-frame clones alone and is incomplete. The sample consists of under 85,000 clones, 77% of them appearing once. The specimen was CD4+ T cells from PBMCs cultured with HCoV-OC43 spike peptides, collected after COVID-19 vaccination. The receptors here all came from a human donor who received a COVID-19 vaccine. CDR3s include the opening cysteine and the closing phenylalanine or tryptophan. The D gene is left open where the match is weak. Some rows have no size entry. The others give once, few or many, or a class for an expanded clone.

TRBV21-1	-	-	TRBJ2-2	TGTGCCAGCAGCAAAGCGCGAGCGGTCGGGGAGCTGTTTTTT	CASSKARAVGELFF
TRBV5-8	-	-	TRBJ2-3	TGTGCCAGTCCGTCAAGGATACCTAGCACAGATACGCAGTATTTT	CASPSRIPSTDTQYF
TRBV7-9	-	TRBD1	TRBJ1-6	TGTGCCAGCTCCGGGACAGGTCAATCACCCCTCCACTTT	CASSGTGQSPLHF
TRBV5-4	-	-	TRBJ1-3	TGTGCCAGCAGCCCCGGGACGGATGGAAACACCATATATTTT	CASSPGTDGNTIYF
TRBV6-2/TRBV6-3	-	-	TRBJ1-2	TGTGCCAGCAGTTACGACGGTAACCCTGGGGGCTACACCTTC	CASSYDGNPGGYTF
TRBV30	-	-	TRBJ2-3	TGTGCCTGGAGTGTAGGGTCGGCGACAGATACGCAGTATTTT	CAWSVGSATDTQYF
TRBV5-4	-	TRBD1	TRBJ1-1	TGTGCCAGCAGGGAGACAGGGGGAAGGATGAACACTGAAGCTTTCTTT	CASRETGGRMNTEAFF
TRBV28	-	-	TRBJ1-5	TGTGCCAGCAGTTTCGGGAGCGATAGCAATCAGCCCCAGCATTTT	CASSFGSDSNQPQHF
TRBV9	-	-	TRBJ2-2	TGTGCCAGCAGCGTCCAGGGGAACACCGGGGAGCTGTTTTTT	CASSVQGNTGELFF
TRBV21-1	-	-	TRBJ2-4	TGTGCCAGCAGCAAATCGGCCGGAAGGGAGTTCCTAGCCAAAAACATTCAGTACTTC	CASSKSAGREFLAKNIQYF
TRBV9	-	-	TRBJ1-3	TGTGCCAGCAGCGTAGGGGGCCTACCTTCTGGAAACACCATATATTTT	CASSVGGLPSGNTIYF
TRBV2	-	-	TRBJ1-2	TGTGCCAGCAGTCCAGAGAGCGGGACGGTGAATGGCTACACCTTC	CASSPESGTVNGYTF
TRBV4-2	few	TRBD1	TRBJ1-4	TGTGCCAGCAGCCAAGATCCGGCCAGGGGGGCAACTAATGAAAAACTGTTTTTT	CASSQDPARGATNEKLFF
TRBV12-3/TRBV12-4	-	-	TRBJ2-3	TGTGCCAGCAGTCCGCGTGCGGATACGCAGTATTTT	CASSPRADTQYF
TRBV5-1	-	-	TRBJ2-5	TGCGCCAGCAGCCTTCCCCCGGGGGCCGACGAGACCCAGTACTTC	CASSLPPGADETQYF
TRBV29-1	-	TRBD2	TRBJ2-4	TGCAGCGTGACCCCGGGAGGCACGGACATTCAGTACTTC	CSVTPGGTDIQYF
TRBV5-1	-	TRBD1	TRBJ2-3	TGCGCCAGCAGCTTTCGGGCAGGGGGAGATACGCAGTATTTT	CASSFRAGGDTQYF
TRBV6-2/TRBV6-3	-	TRBD1	TRBJ2-5	TGTGCCAGCAGTTACAACGGACAGGGGCTATGGGAGACCCAGTACTTC	CASSYNGQGLWETQYF
TRBV6-5	-	-	TRBJ1-2	TGTGCCAGCAGTTACATAGCAGGGGTTACAAACTATGGCTACACCTTC	CASSYIAGVTNYGYTF
TRBV11-2	-	-	TRBJ2-5	TGTGCCAGCAGCTTAGGGCAAGAGACCCAGTACTTC	CASSLGQETQYF
TRBV9	-	TRBD2	TRBJ2-3	TGTGCCAGCAGCTCCCACCCTAGCGGGGGGGCGATAGATACGCAGTATTTT	CASSSHPSGGAIDTQYF
TRBV19	-	-	TRBJ1-2	TGTGCCAGTAGTCCGTACCTCTATGGCTACACCTTC	CASSPYLYGYTF
TRBV2	-	-	TRBJ1-4	TGTGCCAGCATGGAAGAAGCCGCTAATGAAAAACTGTTTTTT	CASMEEAANEKLFF
TRBV6-6	-	-	TRBJ2-2	TGTGCCAGCAGCGACGGGGGAGCGGACACCGGGGAGCTGTTTTTT	CASSDGGADTGELFF
TRBV29-1	-	-	TRBJ1-5	TGCGCGGTGGGCGGGGGCAATCAGCCCCAGCATTTT	CAVGGGNQPQHF
TRBV3-1/TRBV3-2	once	-	TRBJ2-5	TGTGCCAGCAGCCAAGGCGTCGGGGGCTCTAGGACCCAGTACTTC	CASSQGVGGSRTQYF
TRBV30	-	TRBD2	TRBJ2-3	TGTGCCTGGAGACACGGGAGGAGCCACGGCACAGATACGCAGTATTTT	CAWRHGRSHGTDTQYF
TRBV7-8	-	-	TRBJ1-5	TGTGCCAGCAGCTTTGGAGGGACGAGCAATCAGCCCCAGCATTTT	CASSFGGTSNQPQHF
TRBV6-6	-	-	TRBJ1-1	TGTGCCAGCATTCGGTCGTCGGGCACTGAAGCTTTCTTT	CASIRSSGTEAFF
TRBV10-3	-	TRBD1	TRBJ1-2	TGTGCCATCAGCTATGGGGGGGACAGGGGAGATTACGGCTACACCTTC	CAISYGGDRGDYGYTF
TRBV5-8	-	-	TRBJ2-6	TGTGCCAGCAGCTTCTGGGATGGGGCCAACGTCCTGACTTTC	CASSFWDGANVLTF
TRBV28	-	TRBD1	TRBJ1-6	TGTGCCAGCAACAAGGCAGGGGGTTATAATTCACCCCTCCACTTT	CASNKAGGYNSPLHF
TRBV5-1	-	TRBD2	TRBJ2-1	TGCGCCAGCAGCTCCGGGGGCGGGGGGAATGACAATGAGCAGTTCTTC	CASSSGGGGNDNEQFF
TRBV30	-	TRBD1	TRBJ2-5	TGTGCCTGGAAACGGGACAGCCAAGAGACCCAGTACTTC	CAWKRDSQETQYF
TRBV19	once	-	TRBJ1-4	TGTGCCAGTAGTATCAGGAATGAAAAACTGTTTTTT	CASSIRNEKLFF
TRBV10-3	-	-	TRBJ2-3	TGTGCCATCAGTGAGTCTGACAGCACAGATACGCAGTATTTT	CAISESDSTDTQYF
TRBV27	-	-	TRBJ2-2	TGTGCCAGCAGTTTCCTGGGGGCAATCGGGGAGCTGTTTTTT	CASSFLGAIGELFF
TRBV5-1	-	-	TRBJ2-5	TGCGCCAGTTGGATCGCGGGACAAGAGACCCAGTACTTC	CASWIAGQETQYF
TRBV7-9	-	-	TRBJ1-2	TGTGCCAGCAGCTTAGCGGCGGGGGACTATGGCTACACCTTC	CASSLAAGDYGYTF
TRBV7-9	-	-	TRBJ2-3	TGTGCCAGCAGCTTACTCCAGACAGATACGCAGTATTTT	CASSLLQTDTQYF
TRBV18	-	-	TRBJ2-1	TGTGCCAGCTCACACGGACAGCCCAATGAGCAGTTCTTC	CASSHGQPNEQFF
TRBV7-2	-	-	TRBJ2-2	TGTGCCAGCAGCTTTCCGCTAGCCGGGGAGCTGTTTTTT	CASSFPLAGELFF
TRBV4-1	-	-	TRBJ1-1	TGCGCCAGCAGCCAGACAGGACGCTACACTGAAGCTTTCTTT	CASSQTGRYTEAFF
TRBV7-3	-	TRBD2	TRBJ2-5	TGTGCCAGCAGCTCGAGGGGACTAGCGGGAGAGACCCAGTACTTC	CASSSRGLAGETQYF
TRBV27	-	TRBD1	TRBJ1-5	TGTGCCAGCATCTTCAGGGGGAGCAATCAGCCCCAGCATTTT	CASIFRGSNQPQHF
TRBV2	-	-	TRBJ1-2	TGTGCCAGCAGGAGAAGGAATGGCTACACCTTC	CASRRRNGYTF
TRBV19	-	-	TRBJ1-1	TGTGCCAGTAGTATTGGGTGGGAAGGGAACACTGAAGCTTTCTTT	CASSIGWEGNTEAFF
TRBV7-3	-	-	TRBJ2-3	TGTGCCAGCAGCTTACGCCCTACAGATACGCAGTATTTT	CASSLRPTDTQYF
TRBV12-5	-	TRBD2	TRBJ2-2	TGTGCTAGTGGTTTGGTAAAGGATGGACTAGCGGGGCCCGGGGAGCTGTTTTTT	CASGLVKDGLAGPGELFF
TRBV18	-	-	TRBJ2-3	TGTGCCAGCTCACCATCGGGCACAGATACGCAGTATTTT	CASSPSGTDTQYF
TRBV7-2	few	-	TRBJ1-1	TGTGCCAGCAGCTTCAACCGGCAGGGAGGGACTGAAGCTTTCTTT	CASSFNRQGGTEAFF
TRBV5-1	-	TRBD2	TRBJ2-2	TGCGCCAGCAGCTTGATTAGGGGACTAGCGGGACCCAACACCGGGGAGCTGTTTTTT	CASSLIRGLAGPNTGELFF
TRBV5-1	-	-	TRBJ2-1	-	CASSFQVSEQFF
TRBV19	-	-	TRBJ1-1	TGTGCCAGTAGTCCAGAGACAGGGAACACTGAAGCTTTCTTT	CASSPETGNTEAFF
TRBV21-1	once	-	TRBJ2-5	TGTGCCAGCAGCAAAGTAGACAGGGTAGTAAGAATTGAGACCCAGTACTTC	CASSKVDRVVRIETQYF
TRBV15	-	TRBD2	TRBJ2-3	TGTGCCACCAGCAGACCCGGACTAGCGGGGGGAACAGATACGCAGTATTTT	CATSRPGLAGGTDTQYF
TRBV29-1	once	TRBD1	TRBJ2-5	TGCAGCGTTGGACAGGGGGCACGGGAGACCCAGTACTTC	CSVGQGARETQYF
TRBV6-5	-	TRBD1	TRBJ1-6	TGTGCCAGCAGTTGGGGACAGGGTAATTCACCCCTCCACTTT	CASSWGQGNSPLHF
TRBV18	-	-	TRBJ2-5	TGTGCCAGCTCACCACTCCAGGGCGGCGAGACCCAGTACTTC	CASSPLQGGETQYF